This TCR beta chain originates from a study of blood T cell repertoires in COVID-19. The CDR3 totals 17 residues. CDR1 and CDR2 from the germline V gene are SNHLY and FYNNEI. Trimming cost V 6 bases and J 4 bases; bases outside gene matches: 10. The method was immunoSEQ multiplex PCR; TCRdb's version includes in-frame clones alone and lacks a portion of them. The sample shows under 60,000 clones, 87% of them seen only once. The chain links TRBV2 to TRBJ2-7; 15 positions match TRBD2. This clonotype was obtained from a human donor with acute or convalescent COVID-19. The donor label of this sample is uncertain. The sample consisted of peripheral blood. CDR3 region: CASSKLGLAGGTYEQYF. The DNA of the CDR3 is TGTGCCAGCAGCAAATTGGGACTAGCGGGAGGAACTTACGAGCAGTACTTC.